The 5 T cell receptor beta chains listed next were all sequenced from one sample in a study of T cell responses to AZD1222 COVID-19 vaccine. The assay was immunoSEQ multiplex PCR, and TCRdb's table has in-frame clones only and misses some. The data hold about 140,000 clones, with more than 90% observed a single time. The material was peripheral blood, obtained on day 0 of AZD1222 vaccination. Source of these receptors: an adult in good health.

The rearrangement uses TRBV7-9 and TRBJ1-2, with D perhaps TRBD1 (6 bases). Germline CDR1 reads SEHNR; CDR2 reads FQNEAQ (reference sequence). With 3 bases removed from V and 5 bases from J, the gap between germline ends came to 16 bases. The length of the CDR3 is 15 residues. The CDR3 loop is CASSLSPTGLYGYTF. The CDR3, as DNA: TGTGCCAGCAGCTTGAGCCCGACAGGTCTTTATGGCTACACCTTC.

This chain joins TRBV5-1 and TRBJ2-1, with unresolved D. CDR1 is SGHRS, CDR2 YFSETQ, per germline. With 1 base removed from V and 8 bases from J, the gap between germline ends came to 7 bases. CDR3 length: 12 amino acids. DNA of the CDR3: TGCGCCAGCAGCTTGATCGGAGATGAGCAGTTCTTC. It encodes CASSLIGDEQFF.

This clone showed up just once. The chain employs TRBV2 and TRBJ2-1; tentatively, D is TRBD2 (5 bases). The germline gives CDR1 SNHLY, CDR2 FYNNEI. There are 15 residues in the CDR3. With 3 bases removed from V and 6 bases from J, the gap between germline ends came to 15 bases. The chain's CDR3 is CASSEGVRKLNEQFF. CDR3 DNA sequence: TGTGCCAGCAGTGAGGGAGTGCGGAAACTCAATGAGCAGTTCTTC.

The CDR3 loop reads CASSLPGRGIHNEQFF. The CDR3 DNA follows: TGTGCCAGCAGCCTCCCCGGCAGGGGGATCCACAATGAGCAGTTCTTC. V gene TRBV7-9 combines with J gene TRBJ2-1, with TRBD1 identical over 7 bases. From germline, CDR1 is SEHNR and CDR2 FQNEAQ (reference sequence). V shed 5 bases, J shed 5 bases, and the junction held 12 bases outside the gene matches. This CDR3 has 16 amino acids.

This chain links TRBV10-3 with TRBJ2-2; TRBD2 matches at 11 bases. In germline, CDR1 is ENHRY, CDR2 SYGVKD. Trimming cost V 5 bases and J 6 bases; bases outside gene matches: 8. This CDR3 has 16 residues. CDR3 nucleotide sequence: TGTGCCATCAGTAGTACTAGCGGGAGTTTCGCCGGGGAGCTGTTTTTT. This sequence encodes CAISSTSGSFAGELFF.